These 13 T cell receptor beta chains were sequenced from one sample in a study of cytotoxic CD8 clonotypes in ibrutinib-treated CLL. Profiling relied on immunoSEQ multiplex PCR, and the TCRdb table lists in-frame clones only, not all of them. The profile shows some 20,000 clones, roughly four fifths of them singletons. Sequenced material: PBMCs, taken before ibrutinib treatment. The source of these receptors is a human donor with chronic lymphocytic leukemia.

V gene TRBV4-2 combines with J gene TRBJ2-2, with D perhaps matching TRBD1 (6 bases). V was trimmed by 4 bases and J by 0 bases, leaving 12 bases between them. This CDR3 is built from 16 residues. The germline V gene has CDR1 LGHNA and CDR2 YNFKEQ. The CDR3 here is CASSPFGQTNTGELFF. CDR3 bases: TGTGCCAGCAGCCCATTCGGACAGACGAACACCGGGGAGCTGTTTTTT.

The CDR3 protein is CASSSRDRGYVSGYTF. The CDR3 DNA is TGTGCCAGCAGTTCGCGGGACAGGGGCTATGTCAGCGGCTACACCTTC. The genes are TRBV28 and TRBJ1-2; 10 positions agree with TRBD1. The CDR3 runs to 16 residues. The germline V gene has CDR1 MDHEN and CDR2 SYDVKM. V lost 4 bases and J lost 8; bases outside the gene matches: 13.

This sequence joins TRBV5-1 and TRBJ2-7; weak D call: TRBD1 (6 bases). CDR3 length: 14 residues. V lost 2 bases and J lost 5, with 14 bases in between. Germline values: CDR1 SGHRS, CDR2 YFSETQ. In nucleotides, the CDR3 is TGCGCCAGCAGCTTTTGGCAGGGGAACCACGAGCAGTACTTC. Translating gives CASSFWQGNHEQYF.

This clone was picked up a small number of times. The V and J genes are TRBV12-5 and TRBJ1-5; D is ambiguous. Trimming cost V 3 bases and J 4 bases, with 7 bases left between them. The CDR3 contains 13 residues. Germline V CDR1 and CDR2: LGHNT, FRNRAP. The CDR3: CASGFQTNQPQHF. CDR3 sequence (DNA): TGTGCTAGTGGTTTCCAGACAAATCAGCCCCAGCATTTT.

This chain joins TRBV28 and TRBJ1-1, with 9 bases lining up with TRBD1. Germline V lookup: CDR1 MDHEN, CDR2 SYDVKM. J was trimmed by 3 bases and V by 4 bases; bases with no gene match: 3. The CDR3 totals 14 residues. The DNA for the CDR3 is TGTGCCAGCAGTTGGGACAGGGTCGACACTGAAGCTTTCTTT. This translates into CASSWDRVDTEAFF.

By share, this clone ranks as medium-sized. The rearrangement uses TRBV7-9 and TRBJ2-1; D is tentatively TRBD1 or TRBD2 (5 bases each). This CDR3 spans 14 amino acids. The germline V and J ends were trimmed by 5 bases and 8 bases, with 16 bases remaining between them. Germline CDR1 SEHNR, CDR2 FQNEAQ (reference sequence). The CDR3 sequence: CASSEGLQGYEQFF. In DNA, the CDR3 is TGTGCCAGCAGCGAAGGACTTCAGGGCTATGAGCAGTTCTTC.

The rearrangement joins TRBV2 to TRBJ2-1; 11 bases match TRBD2. The CDR3 has 14 amino acids. Germline values: CDR1 SNHLY, CDR2 FYNNEI. V was clipped by 0 bases and J by 12 bases; unmatched bases: 4. The CDR3 spells CASSEATSGRTQFF. The CDR3 DNA is TGTGCCAGCAGTGAAGCTACTAGCGGGAGAACGCAGTTCTTC.

The chain carries TRBV7-9 and TRBJ1-4; D is possibly TRBD1 (6 bases). This CDR3 has 16 residues. V was shortened by 5 bases and J by 3 bases, with 16 bases between the two germline ends. Germline V gene sequence: CDR1 SEHNR, CDR2 FQNEAQ (reference sequence). CDR3 sequence: CASSARTEFANEKLFF. The CDR3 region has the DNA TGTGCCAGCAGCGCCCGGACAGAATTTGCTAATGAAAAACTGTTTTTT.

This chain uses TRBV2 with TRBJ2-7; D is uncertain. Germline CDR1 reads SNHLY; CDR2 reads FYNNEI. The CDR3 is made up of 14 amino acids. V lost 6 bases and J 2 bases, leaving 14 bases between the germline ends. The CDR3 spells CASRGQVTPYEQYF. As DNA, the CDR3 is TGTGCCAGCAGGGGCCAGGTAACCCCCTACGAGCAGTACTTC.

The chain recombines TRBV18 with TRBJ1-1, with D unresolved. This CDR3 is built from 14 residues. Trimming pared 3 bases from V and 0 bases from J, leaving 8 bases between. The germline CDR1 and CDR2 sequences are KGHSH and LQKENI. DNA for the CDR3: TGTGCCAGCTCACCTCGGTTCATGAACACTGAAGCTTTCTTT. Translated, it gives CASSPRFMNTEAFF.

This clone was counted between two and nine times. The chain has TRBV7-9 and TRBJ1-4; 9 nucleotides match TRBD1. Germline loops: CDR1 SEHNR, CDR2 FQNEAQ (reference sequence). CDR3 length: 16 residues. V dropped 5 bases and J dropped 1; count of bases not matched to a gene: 5. Here the CDR3 reads CASSRDRVGTNEKLFF. As DNA, the CDR3 is TGTGCCAGCAGCAGGGACAGGGTAGGAACTAATGAAAAACTGTTTTTT.

This clone is medium-sized by share. The genes are TRBV4-3 and TRBJ1-2, with D possibly TRBD1 on 5 matching bases. Trimming shortened V by 4 bases and J by 8 bases, and 17 bases separated the two germline ends. This CDR3 is 14 amino acids long. Germline assignment: CDR1 LGHNA and CDR2 YSLEER. For the CDR3, the DNA is TGCGCCAGCAGCCTGGCGGGGGGGGTAGGCGGCTACACCTTC. Its protein product is CASSLAGGVGGYTF.

The V call is TRBV27, the J call TRBJ2-3, with 9 bases matching TRBD2. V lost 9 bases, J lost 5 bases, and 6 bases stayed unmatched. There are 13 residues in the CDR3. Germline loops: CDR1 MNHEY, CDR2 SMNVEV (reference sequence). The CDR3 DNA is TGTGCCAGTGAGGGACTAGCAGGAGATACGCAGTATTTT. It codes for CASEGLAGDTQYF.